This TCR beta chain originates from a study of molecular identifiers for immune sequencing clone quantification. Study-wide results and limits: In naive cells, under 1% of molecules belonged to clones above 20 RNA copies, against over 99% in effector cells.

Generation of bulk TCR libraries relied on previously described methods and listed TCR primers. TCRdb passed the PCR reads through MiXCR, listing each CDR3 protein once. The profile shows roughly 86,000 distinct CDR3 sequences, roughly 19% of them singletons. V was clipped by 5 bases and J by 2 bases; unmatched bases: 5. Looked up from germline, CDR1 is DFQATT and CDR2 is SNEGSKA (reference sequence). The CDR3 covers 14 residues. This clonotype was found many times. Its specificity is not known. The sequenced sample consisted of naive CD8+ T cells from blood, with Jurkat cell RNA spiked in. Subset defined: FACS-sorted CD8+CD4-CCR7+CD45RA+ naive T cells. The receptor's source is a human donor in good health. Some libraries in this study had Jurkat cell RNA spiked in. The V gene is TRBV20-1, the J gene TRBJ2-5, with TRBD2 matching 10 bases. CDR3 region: CSARTSGIQETQYF. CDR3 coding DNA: TGCAGTGCTCGGACTAGCGGCATTCAAGAGACCCAGTACTTC.